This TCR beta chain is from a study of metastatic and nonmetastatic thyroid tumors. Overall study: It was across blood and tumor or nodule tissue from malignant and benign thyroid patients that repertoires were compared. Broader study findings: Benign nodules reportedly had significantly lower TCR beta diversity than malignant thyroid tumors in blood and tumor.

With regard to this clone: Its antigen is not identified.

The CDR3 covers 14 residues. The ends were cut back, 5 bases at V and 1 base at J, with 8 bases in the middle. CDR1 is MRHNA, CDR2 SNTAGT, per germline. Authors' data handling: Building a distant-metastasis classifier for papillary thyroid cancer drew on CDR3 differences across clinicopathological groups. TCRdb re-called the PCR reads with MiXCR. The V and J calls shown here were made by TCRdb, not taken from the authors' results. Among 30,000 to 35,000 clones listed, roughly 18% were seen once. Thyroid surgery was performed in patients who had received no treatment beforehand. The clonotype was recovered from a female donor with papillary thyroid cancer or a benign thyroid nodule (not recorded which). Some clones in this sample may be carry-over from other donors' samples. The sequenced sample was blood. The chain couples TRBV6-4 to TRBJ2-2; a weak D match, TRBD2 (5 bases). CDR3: CASSQAENTGELFF. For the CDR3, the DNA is TGTGCCAGCAGTCAAGCGGAGAACACCGGGGAGCTGTTTTTT.